This T cell receptor (beta chain) is drawn from a study of blood T cell repertoires in COVID-19. For the study at large: Donors in the United States, Italy and Spain gave samples during acute or convalescent COVID-19.

Clinical histories supplied by participants themselves formed the basis of cohort assignment. A COVID-19 case was met by exposed participants within 2 weeks before study entry. Authors' analysis steps: Estimation of nucleated cell counts was performed using reference gene primer amplification. Profiling relied on immunoSEQ multiplex PCR, and the TCRdb table lists in-frame clones only, not all of them. V and J calls and clone size come straight from that table; D and trimming were deduced from the DNA. The table lists over 350,000 clones, approximately 93% of them singletons. This CDR3 has 17 residues. From germline, CDR1 is SGDLS and CDR2 YYNGEE. V lost 4 bases and J lost 3; bases outside the gene matches: 13.

The chain uses TRBV9 and TRBJ2-1; 7 bases align to TRBD1. The receptor was derived from a woman aged 40 to 49 who had been exposed to COVID-19. Material: PBMCs or T cells enriched from blood (not recorded which). CDR3 DNA sequence: TGTGCCAGCAGCCCCGGGGCAGGGGGAAGTAACTACAATGAGCAGTTCTTC. It yields the protein CASSPGAGGSNYNEQFF.